One sample yielded the 9 T cell receptor beta chains listed below, sequenced in a study of blood T cells in healthy people across ages. A J-beta primer mix and a sample-barcoded 5' primer were used in a second PCR of roughly 6 to 11 cycles. Using its own MiXCR run on the 5' RACE reads, TCRdb lists one record per CDR3 protein. The repertoire holds roughly 1,000,000 distinct CDR3 sequences, with roughly 24% as singletons. This same sample was also taken into another study, of T cells of mothers and their children.

Specimen: blood. The receptors were sampled from a girl aged 2 to 9 in good health.

This clonotype was counted a few times. This chain links TRBV7-9 with TRBJ2-4; tentative D call: TRBD1 (6 bases). Trimming took off 4 bases at V and 0 bases at J, with 13 bases between the two ends. CDR1 and CDR2 (germline): SEHNR, FQNEAQ (reference sequence). CDR3 length equals 16 residues. This CDR3 reads CASSSTDSLAKNIQYF. In DNA, the CDR3 is TGTGCCAGCAGCTCCACGGACAGTTTAGCCAAAAACATTCAGTACTTC.

This clonotype has more than one count but fewer than ten. The chain employs TRBV10-3 and TRBJ1-4; 7 bases line up with TRBD1. The CDR3 is 14 amino acids. Germline-derived CDR1 and CDR2 are ENHRY and SYGVKD. V was clipped by 2 bases and J by 7 bases; unmatched bases: 4. Here the CDR3 reads CAISEDRDSEKLFF. Written as DNA, the CDR3 is TGTGCCATCAGTGAGGACCGGGACAGTGAAAAACTGTTTTTT.

J is TRBJ1-2 and V is TRBV7-9; D not certain. The CDR3 extends over 15 amino acids. Trimming cost V 1 base and J 7 bases, with 16 bases left between them. Germline V CDR1 and CDR2: SEHNR, FQNEAQ (reference sequence). The chain's CDR3 is CASSLEGSDHVGYTF. The DNA of the CDR3 is TGTGCCAGCAGCTTAGAAGGCAGCGACCACGTTGGCTACACCTTC.

This clonotype was detected a few times. This rearrangement joins TRBV5-6 to TRBJ2-1, with TRBD2 matching 9 bases. Unmatched junction bases numbered 12, after V lost 6 bases and J lost 8 bases. Germline V gene data show CDR1 as SGHDT and CDR2 as YYEEEE. The CDR3 contains 15 residues. The CDR3 DNA follows: TGTGCCAGCATAGGGCGGGAGGGCCTAATCGATGAGCAGTTCTTC. This codes for CASIGREGLIDEQFF.

The CDR3 nucleotides read TGTGCCAGCAGTTACGCCCCCCAGTTAGACCTGAACACTGAAGCTTTCTTT. This codes for CASSYAPQLDLNTEAFF. This rearrangement joins TRBV6-2 or TRBV6-3 to TRBJ1-1; D unresolved. Per the germline V gene, CDR1 is MNHEY and CDR2 is SVGEGT. The CDR3 is 17 residues long. Trimming took off 2 bases at V and 0 bases at J, with 16 bases between the two ends.

V is TRBV5-1 and J is TRBJ1-2; possibly TRBD1 for D (5 bases). The CDR3 extends over 14 amino acids. Germline V gene data show CDR1 as SGHRS and CDR2 as YFSETQ. Trimming stripped 4 bases from V and 6 bases from J, with 16 bases between. CDR3 residues: CASSPGGRSNGYTF. The CDR3 DNA reads as TGCGCCAGCAGCCCGGGGGGGAGGTCCAATGGCTACACCTTC.

The rearrangement links TRBV15 to TRBJ2-1; D is ambiguous. Matching the DNA end better, TRBJ2-5 makes the J call doubtful. The CDR3 totals 15 residues. Germline values: CDR1 LNHNV, CDR2 YYDKDF (reference sequence). The CDR3 sequence: CATSRDSGWTETQYF. The CDR3 nucleotides are TGTGCCACCAGCAGAGATTCTGGGTGGACGGAGACCCAGTACTTC.

The chain links TRBV12-3 or TRBV12-4 to TRBJ1-3; a weak D match, TRBD1 (5 bases). The CDR3 is 14 amino acids. The V end lost 6 bases, the J end lost 4 bases, and 13 bases lay between the germline ends. Here the CDR3 reads CASSFGAGGNTIYF. The CDR3 nucleotides read TGTGCCAGCAGCTTCGGGGCGGGCGGAAACACCATATATTTT.

The V call is TRBV4-3, the J call TRBJ1-4, with 9 positions matching TRBD1. This CDR3 contains 15 residues. Germline V gene lookup returns CDR1 LGHNA and CDR2 YSLEER. The J segment lost 7 bases and the V segment lost 4 bases, leaving 7 bases of the junction unmatched. The CDR3 reads CASSLYRGPGEKLFF. The CDR3 nucleotides read TGCGCCAGCAGCCTTTACAGGGGGCCGGGTGAAAAACTGTTTTTT.